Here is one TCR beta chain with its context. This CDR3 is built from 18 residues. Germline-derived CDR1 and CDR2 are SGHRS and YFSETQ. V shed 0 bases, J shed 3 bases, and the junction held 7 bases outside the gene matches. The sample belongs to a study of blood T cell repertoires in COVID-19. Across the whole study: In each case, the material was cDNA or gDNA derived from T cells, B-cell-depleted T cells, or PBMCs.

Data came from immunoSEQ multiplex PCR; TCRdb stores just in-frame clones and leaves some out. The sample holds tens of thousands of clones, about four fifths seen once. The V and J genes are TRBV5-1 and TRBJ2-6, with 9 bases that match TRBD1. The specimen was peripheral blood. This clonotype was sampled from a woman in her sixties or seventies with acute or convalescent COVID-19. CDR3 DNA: TGCGCCAGCAGCTTGGAGGGACAGGGTGAGGGTGGGGCCAACGTCCTGACTTTC. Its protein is CASSLEGQGEGGANVLTF.